The next 13 T cell receptor beta chains were all read from a single sample in a study of blood T cell repertoires in COVID-19. The repertoire was sequenced with immunoSEQ multiplex PCR; TCRdb's copy has only in-frame clones and lacks some. There are roughly 70,000 clones in the sample; about 90% occur only once, and approximately 5.4% lies in the top ten. Sequencing was performed on peripheral blood. The source is a man over 45 with active COVID-19.

This clone was recorded only once. This chain uses TRBV12-3 or TRBV12-4 with TRBJ2-2, with D unclear. The CDR3 has 13 residues. V lost 6 bases, J lost 5 bases, and 10 bases lay in between. DNA of the CDR3: TGTGCCAGCAGAGATCAAGAGACCGGGGAGCTGTTTTTT. Translating gives CASRDQETGELFF.

This rearrangement joins TRBV27 to TRBJ2-7, with a possible D match to TRBD1 (6 bases). The CDR3 length is 16 residues. CDR1 is MNHEY, CDR2 SMNVEV, per germline (reference sequence). Trimming stripped 4 bases from V and 4 bases from J, with 20 bases between. CDR3 nucleotide sequence: TGTGCCAGCAGTTCGACTAACAGGGTCCGCGGGTACGAGCAGTACTTC. The encoded protein is CASSSTNRVRGYEQYF.

Note on this clone: This sample includes further DNA sequences coding for the same CDR3. The chain combines TRBV12-3 or TRBV12-4 with TRBJ2-7; D may be TRBD2 (6 bases). V lost 6 bases to trimming and J lost 7 bases, with 13 bases between them. This CDR3 spans 12 amino acids. The CDR3 loop is CASRSTGGEQYF. CDR3 sequence (DNA): TGTGCCAGCAGGAGCACAGGAGGGGAGCAGTACTTC.

The chain couples TRBV5-4 to TRBJ2-5; TRBD2 matches at 11 bases. Trimming took 3 bases from V and 2 from J; bases not matched to a gene: 6. CDR1 and CDR2 (germline): SGHNT, YYREEE (reference sequence). This CDR3 region has 16 residues. The CDR3 DNA follows: TGTGCCAGCAGCTACCCACTAGCGGGAGAGCAAGAGACCCAGTACTTC. Translating it yields CASSYPLAGEQETQYF. Full variable domain (rest looked up from reference TRBV5-4 and TRBJ2-5): ETGVTQSPTHLIKTRGQQVTLRCSSQSGHNTVSWYQQALGQGPQFIFQYYREEENGRGNFPPRFSGLQFPNYSSELNVNALELDDSALYLCASSYPLAGEQETQYFGPGTRLLVL.

V gene TRBV7-9 combines with J gene TRBJ1-4; the match to TRBD1 covers 8 bases. The germline CDR1 and CDR2 sequences are SEHNR and FQNEAQ (reference sequence). V lost 5 bases and J lost 3; bases outside the gene matches: 5. This CDR3 contains 15 residues. The CDR3 coding sequence is TGTGCCAGCAGCCCCAGGGGGCAGTCTAATGAAAAACTGTTTTTT. It is translated as CASSPRGQSNEKLFF.

The chain is built from TRBV28 and TRBJ1-1, with 8 positions matching TRBD1. The CDR3 contains 15 residues. Germline V lookup: CDR1 MDHEN, CDR2 SYDVKM. J lost 5 bases, V lost 6 bases, and 11 bases had no gene match. In nucleotides, the CDR3 is TGTGCCAGCAGCACCCTCGGACAGGGTCAAACTGAAGCTTTCTTT. Protein product: CASSTLGQGQTEAFF.

This clone occurred once. The V and J genes are TRBV30 and TRBJ2-1; TRBD2 agrees at 9 bases. CDR3 length: 13 amino acids. V lost 2 bases to trimming and J lost 10 bases; unmatched junction nucleotides: 6. Looked up from germline, CDR1 is GTSNPN and CDR2 is SVGIG (reference sequence). The CDR3 loop is CAWSRGTSNEQFF. The CDR3 DNA is TGTGCCTGGAGTCGCGGGACTAGCAACGAGCAGTTCTTC.

The chain couples TRBV6-2 or TRBV6-3 to TRBJ2-3, with TRBD1 matching over 12 bases. The J segment lost 10 bases and the V segment lost 3 bases, leaving 5 bases of the junction unmatched. CDR3 length equals 14 residues. Germline CDR1 and CDR2: MNHEY and SVGEGT. CDR3 coding DNA: TGTGCCAGCAGTTATGGGACAGGGGGCGCCCCGCAGTATTTT. It specifies CASSYGTGGAPQYF.

The V gene is TRBV5-1, the J gene TRBJ2-1, with 13 nucleotides matching TRBD2. Germline V CDR1 and CDR2: SGHRS, YFSETQ. The length of the CDR3 is 17 residues. Trimming removed 0 bases from V and 3 bases from J; junction bases left unmatched: 3. The CDR3 here is CASSLGTSGSFYNEQFF. Written as DNA, the CDR3 is TGCGCCAGCAGCTTGGGGACTAGCGGGAGCTTCTACAATGAGCAGTTCTTC. The full variable domain, its missing parts supplied by reference TRBV5-1 and TRBJ2-1, is KAGVTQTPRYLIKTRGQQVTLSCSPISGHRSVSWYQQTPGQGLQFLFEYFSETQRNKGNFPGRFSGRQFSNSRSEMNVSTLELGDSALYLCASSLGTSGSFYNEQFFGPGTRLTVL.

The chain has TRBV11-2 and TRBJ1-1; TRBD1 matches 7 bases. The junction had 1 base not matched to a gene; V was cut back by 6 bases and J by 0 bases. The CDR3 is 13 residues long. Germline V lookup: CDR1 SGHAT, CDR2 FQNNGV. DNA for the CDR3: TGTGCCAGCAGGGGGACAGTGAACACTGAAGCTTTCTTT. It codes for CASRGTVNTEAFF.

The chain employs TRBV5-1 and TRBJ2-7; 7 positions match TRBD1. Unmatched junction bases numbered 3, after V lost 3 bases and J lost 6 bases. Germline V gives CDR1 SGHRS, CDR2 YFSETQ. CDR3 length: 12 residues. The CDR3, as DNA: TGCGCCAGCAGCTACAGGGGTCTCGAGCAGTACTTC. It is translated as CASSYRGLEQYF.

The chain is built from TRBV11-3 and TRBJ2-7; TRBD2 matches 8 bases. Germline CDR1 SGHNT, CDR2 YENEEA. The CDR3 covers 13 residues. J gave up 3 bases and V 5 bases, and 3 bases lay outside the gene matches. In DNA form, the CDR3 reads TGTGCCAGCAGCCCCGGGACTAGCTACGAGCAGTACTTC. It encodes CASSPGTSYEQYF.

The V gene is TRBV7-9, the J gene TRBJ2-1; D is unclear. The CDR3 has 13 amino acids. Trimming removed 6 bases from V and 11 bases from J, with 17 bases in between. CDR1 SEHNR and CDR2 FQNEAQ come from the germline V gene (reference sequence). As DNA, the CDR3 is TGTGCCAGCAGGCAGGCAGAGCTTATTCAGCAGTTCTTC. It specifies CASRQAELIQQFF.